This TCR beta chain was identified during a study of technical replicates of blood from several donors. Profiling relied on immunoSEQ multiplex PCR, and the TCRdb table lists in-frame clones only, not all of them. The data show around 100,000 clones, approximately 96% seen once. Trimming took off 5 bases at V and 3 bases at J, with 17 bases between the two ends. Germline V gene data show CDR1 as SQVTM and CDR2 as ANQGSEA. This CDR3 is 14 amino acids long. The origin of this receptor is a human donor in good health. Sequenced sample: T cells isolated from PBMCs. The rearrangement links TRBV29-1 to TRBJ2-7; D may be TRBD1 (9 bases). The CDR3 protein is CSVLDRGTSYEQYF. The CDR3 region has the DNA TGCAGCGTTCTTGACAGGGGGACTAGCTACGAGCAGTACTTC.